This section outlines one T cell receptor beta chain sequence together with its context. Sequencing used immunoSEQ multiplex PCR; TCRdb keeps in-frame clones, though not all of them. The sample consists of about 120,000 clones, 85% to 95% of them appearing once. Germline-derived CDR1 and CDR2 are MDHEN and SYDVKM. This CDR3 is 13 amino acids long. V shed 6 bases and J shed 8 bases, with 16 bases lying between them. This sample was taken from a study of control samples from healthy donors and cancer patients. The origin of this receptor is a man aged 25 to 45 in good health. V gene TRBV28 combines with J gene TRBJ1-2; TRBD1 might be the D (6 bases). Sequenced material: blood. In DNA form, the CDR3 reads TGTGCCAGCAGCGACGACAGGTGGGGGGGCTACACCTTC. Translation: CASSDDRWGGYTF.